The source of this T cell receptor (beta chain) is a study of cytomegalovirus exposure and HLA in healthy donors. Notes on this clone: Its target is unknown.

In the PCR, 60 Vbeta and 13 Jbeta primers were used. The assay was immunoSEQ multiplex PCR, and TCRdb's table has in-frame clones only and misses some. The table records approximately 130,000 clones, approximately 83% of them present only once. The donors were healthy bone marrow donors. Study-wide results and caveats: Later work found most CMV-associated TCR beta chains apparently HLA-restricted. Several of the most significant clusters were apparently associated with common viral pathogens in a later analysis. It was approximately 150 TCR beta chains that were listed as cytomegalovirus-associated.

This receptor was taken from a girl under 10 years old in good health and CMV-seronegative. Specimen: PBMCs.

The chain's CDR3 is CASSIGRREGTYNEQFF. As DNA, the CDR3 is TGTGCCAGTAGTATAGGTCGGCGGGAGGGCACCTACAATGAGCAGTTCTTC. The gene calls are TRBV19 and TRBJ2-1; 9 bases are shared with TRBD2. The length of the CDR3 is 17 residues. V lost 1 base and J lost 2; bases outside the gene matches: 6. Germline CDR1 reads LNHDA; CDR2 reads SQIVND (reference sequence).